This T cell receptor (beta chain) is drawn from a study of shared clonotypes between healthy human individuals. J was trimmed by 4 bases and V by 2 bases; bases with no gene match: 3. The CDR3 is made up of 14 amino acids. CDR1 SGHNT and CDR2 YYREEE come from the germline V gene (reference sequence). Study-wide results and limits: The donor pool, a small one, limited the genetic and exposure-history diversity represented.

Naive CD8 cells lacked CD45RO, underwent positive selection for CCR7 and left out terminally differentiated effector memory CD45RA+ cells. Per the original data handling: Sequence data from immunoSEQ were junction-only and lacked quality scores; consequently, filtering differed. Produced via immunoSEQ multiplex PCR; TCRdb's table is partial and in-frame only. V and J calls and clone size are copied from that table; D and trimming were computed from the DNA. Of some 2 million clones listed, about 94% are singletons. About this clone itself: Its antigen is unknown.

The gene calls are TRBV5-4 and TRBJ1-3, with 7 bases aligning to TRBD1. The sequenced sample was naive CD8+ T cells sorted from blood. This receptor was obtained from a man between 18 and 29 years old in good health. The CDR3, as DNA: TGTGCCAGCAGCTTTAAAGGGGGCGGAAACACCATATATTTT. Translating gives CASSFKGGGNTIYF.